This T cell receptor (beta chain) was sequenced in a study of shared clonotypes between healthy human individuals. Study-level background: The donor group consisted of two women and three men, aged 18 to 49.

Germline V gene data show CDR1 as SGHRS and CDR2 as YFSETQ. CDR3 length: 17 amino acids. The V end was cut by 3 bases, the J end by 8 bases, with 23 bases between. Concerning this clone: The antigen remains undetermined.

The repertoire was sequenced with immunoSEQ multiplex PCR; TCRdb's copy has only in-frame clones and lacks some. This sample carries over 2 million clones, approximately 94% of them seen once, and the ten largest clones take 0.9% to 1.3%. As defined, naive CD8 cells were CD45RO-negative and positively selected for CCR7, with terminally differentiated effector memory CD45RA+ cells excluded. Findings and caveats of the study: Sequencing depth was expected to affect clonotype sharing among donors. Richness estimates generally favored naive over memory subsets. Around 5% was the fraction of naive CD4 clonotypes found shared across several donors.

Sequenced sample: naive CD8+ T cells sorted from blood. This receptor was taken from a young man in good health. The genes are TRBV5-1 and TRBJ1-4; D is perhaps TRBD1 (5 bases). DNA for the CDR3: TGCGCCAGCAGCTGGGCCCAGGGAGGTGGGGACGAAGAAAAACTGTTTTTT. Residues: CASSWAQGGGDEEKLFF.